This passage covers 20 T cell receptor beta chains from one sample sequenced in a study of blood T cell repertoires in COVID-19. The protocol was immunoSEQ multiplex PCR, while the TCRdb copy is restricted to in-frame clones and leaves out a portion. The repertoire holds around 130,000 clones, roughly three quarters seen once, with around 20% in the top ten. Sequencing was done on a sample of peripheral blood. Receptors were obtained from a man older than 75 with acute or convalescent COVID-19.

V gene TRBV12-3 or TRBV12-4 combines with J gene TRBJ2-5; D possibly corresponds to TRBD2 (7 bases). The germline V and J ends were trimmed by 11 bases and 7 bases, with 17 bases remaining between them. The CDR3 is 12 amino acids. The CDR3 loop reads CASRGGGWTQYF. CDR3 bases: TGTGCCTCCCGAGGGGGGGGTTGGACCCAGTACTTC.

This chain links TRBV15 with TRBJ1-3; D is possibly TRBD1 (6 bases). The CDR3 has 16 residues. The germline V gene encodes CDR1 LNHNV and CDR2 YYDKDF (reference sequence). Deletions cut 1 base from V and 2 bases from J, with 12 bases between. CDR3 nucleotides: TGTGCCACCAGCAGAGGAGGACAGCGGACTGGAAACACCATATATTTT. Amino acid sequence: CATSRGGQRTGNTIYF.

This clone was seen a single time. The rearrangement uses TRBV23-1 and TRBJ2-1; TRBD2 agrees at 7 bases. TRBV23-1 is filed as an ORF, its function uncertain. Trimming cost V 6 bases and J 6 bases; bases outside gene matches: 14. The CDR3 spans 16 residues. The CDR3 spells CASRQKPGLEVNEQFF. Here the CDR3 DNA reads TGCGCCAGCAGACAGAAACCCGGACTAGAGGTCAATGAGCAGTTCTTC.

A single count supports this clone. CDR3 nucleotide sequence: TGTGCCTGGAGTCCAGTAGGACAGAGGAACACTGAAGCTTTCTTT. It specifies CAWSPVGQRNTEAFF. This chain links TRBV30 with TRBJ1-1, with D tentatively TRBD1 (6 bases). The CDR3 spans 15 residues. The V and J ends lost 2 bases and 1 base respectively, with 14 bases between them. Germline loops: CDR1 GTSNPN, CDR2 SVGIG (reference sequence).

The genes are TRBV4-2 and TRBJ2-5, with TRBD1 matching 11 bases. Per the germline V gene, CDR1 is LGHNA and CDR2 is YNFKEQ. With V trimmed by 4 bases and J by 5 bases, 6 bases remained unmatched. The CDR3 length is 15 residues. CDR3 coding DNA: TGTGCCAGCAGCCCCCAGGGGGACAGGGGGGAGACCCAGTACTTC. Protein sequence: CASSPQGDRGETQYF.

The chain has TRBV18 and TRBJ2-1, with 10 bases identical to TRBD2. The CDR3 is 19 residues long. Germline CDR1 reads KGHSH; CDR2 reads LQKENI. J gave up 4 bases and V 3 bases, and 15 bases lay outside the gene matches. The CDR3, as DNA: TGTGCCAGCTCACCCCCGGGGACGGAATTAGCGGGGGGATACAATGAGCAGTTCTTC. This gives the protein CASSPPGTELAGGYNEQFF.

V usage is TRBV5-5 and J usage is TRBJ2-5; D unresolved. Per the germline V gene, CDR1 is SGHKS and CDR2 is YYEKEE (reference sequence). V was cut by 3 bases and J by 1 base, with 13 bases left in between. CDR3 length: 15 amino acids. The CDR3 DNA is TGTGCCAGCAGCTCCTGGCCTGAGGTCCAAGAGACCCAGTACTTC. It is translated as CASSSWPEVQETQYF.

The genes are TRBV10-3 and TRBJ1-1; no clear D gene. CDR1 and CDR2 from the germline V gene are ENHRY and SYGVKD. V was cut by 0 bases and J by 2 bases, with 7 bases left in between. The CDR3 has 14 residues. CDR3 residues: CAISESTANTEAFF. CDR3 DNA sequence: TGTGCCATCAGTGAGTCAACAGCCAACACTGAAGCTTTCTTT.

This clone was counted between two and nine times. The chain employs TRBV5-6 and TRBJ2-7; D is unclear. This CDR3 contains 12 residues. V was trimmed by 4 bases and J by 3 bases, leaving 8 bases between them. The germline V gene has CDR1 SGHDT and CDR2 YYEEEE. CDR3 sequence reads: CASSESGYEQYF. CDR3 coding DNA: TGTGCCAGCAGCGAATCAGGCTACGAGCAGTACTTC.

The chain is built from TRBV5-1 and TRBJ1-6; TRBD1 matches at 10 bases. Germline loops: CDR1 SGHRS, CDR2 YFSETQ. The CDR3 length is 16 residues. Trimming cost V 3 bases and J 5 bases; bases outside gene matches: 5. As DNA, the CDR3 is TGCGCCAGCAGCTCTGGGGACAGGGGACATAATTCACCCCTCCACTTT. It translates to CASSSGDRGHNSPLHF.

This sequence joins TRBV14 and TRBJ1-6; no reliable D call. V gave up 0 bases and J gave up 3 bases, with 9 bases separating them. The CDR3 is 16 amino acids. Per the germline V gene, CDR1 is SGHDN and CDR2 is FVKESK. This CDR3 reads CASSQETGNYNSPLHF. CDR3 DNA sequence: TGTGCCAGCAGCCAAGAAACGGGAAACTATAATTCACCCCTCCACTTT.

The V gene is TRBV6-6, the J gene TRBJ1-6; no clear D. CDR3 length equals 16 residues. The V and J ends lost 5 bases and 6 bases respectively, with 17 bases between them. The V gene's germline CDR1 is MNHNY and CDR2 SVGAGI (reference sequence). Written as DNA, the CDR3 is TGTGCCAGCAGTCCACCTCGACGGGGTACTAATTCACCCCTCCACTTT. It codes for CASSPPRRGTNSPLHF.

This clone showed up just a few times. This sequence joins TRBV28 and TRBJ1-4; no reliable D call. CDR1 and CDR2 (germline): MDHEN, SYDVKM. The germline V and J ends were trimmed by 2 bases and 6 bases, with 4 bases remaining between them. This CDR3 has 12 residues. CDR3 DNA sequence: TGTGCCAGCAGTTTAAGCCATGAAAAACTGTTTTTT. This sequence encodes CASSLSHEKLFF. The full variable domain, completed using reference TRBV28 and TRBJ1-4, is DVKVTQSSRYLVKRTGEKVFLECVQDMDHENMFWYRQDPGLGLRLIYFSYDVKMKEKGDIPEGYSVSREKKERFSLILESASTNQTSMYLCASSLSHEKLFFGSGTQLSVL.

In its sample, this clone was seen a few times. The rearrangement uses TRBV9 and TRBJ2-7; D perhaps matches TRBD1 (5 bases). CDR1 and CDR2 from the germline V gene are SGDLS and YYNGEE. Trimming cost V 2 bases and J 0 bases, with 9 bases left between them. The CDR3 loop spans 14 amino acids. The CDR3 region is CASSVDTFSYEQYF. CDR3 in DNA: TGTGCCAGCAGCGTGGACACTTTCTCCTACGAGCAGTACTTC.

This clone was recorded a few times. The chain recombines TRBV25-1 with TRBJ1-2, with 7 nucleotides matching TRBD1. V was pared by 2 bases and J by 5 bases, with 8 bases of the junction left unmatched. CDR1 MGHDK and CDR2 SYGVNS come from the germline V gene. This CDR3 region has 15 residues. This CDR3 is CASSETGRGSYGYTF. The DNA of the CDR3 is TGTGCCAGCAGTGAAACGGGCAGGGGGTCTTATGGCTACACCTTC.

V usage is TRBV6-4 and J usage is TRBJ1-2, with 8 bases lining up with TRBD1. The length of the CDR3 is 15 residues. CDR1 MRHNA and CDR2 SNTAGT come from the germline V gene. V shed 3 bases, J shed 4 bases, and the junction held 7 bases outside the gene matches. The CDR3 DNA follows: TGTGCCAGCAGTGAGCAGGGGGCGTCCCCCTATGGCTACACCTTC. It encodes CASSEQGASPYGYTF.

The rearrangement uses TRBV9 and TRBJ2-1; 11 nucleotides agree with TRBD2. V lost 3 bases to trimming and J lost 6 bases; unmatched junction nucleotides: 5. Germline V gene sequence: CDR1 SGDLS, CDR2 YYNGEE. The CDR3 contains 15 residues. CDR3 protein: CASSAVSGGVNEQFF. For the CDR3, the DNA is TGTGCCAGCAGCGCGGTTAGCGGGGGGGTCAATGAGCAGTTCTTC.

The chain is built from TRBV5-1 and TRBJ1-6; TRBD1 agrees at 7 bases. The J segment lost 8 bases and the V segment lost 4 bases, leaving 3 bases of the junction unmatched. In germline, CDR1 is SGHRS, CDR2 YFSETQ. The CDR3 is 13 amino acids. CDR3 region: CASSKGGDSPLHF. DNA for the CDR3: TGCGCCAGCAGCAAAGGGGGCGATTCACCCCTCCACTTT.

The CDR3 DNA is TGTGCCAGCAGACGAGGACAGGCCAAAGCCAAGGGGCAGCCCCAGCATTTT. Protein sequence: CASRRGQAKAKGQPQHF. The V gene is TRBV6-6, the J gene TRBJ1-5, with TRBD1 matching 7 bases. This CDR3 is 17 amino acids long. Germline V gene data show CDR1 as MNHNY and CDR2 as SVGAGI (reference sequence). Trimming at V came to 6 bases and at J to 7 bases, leaving 18 bases not matched to a gene.

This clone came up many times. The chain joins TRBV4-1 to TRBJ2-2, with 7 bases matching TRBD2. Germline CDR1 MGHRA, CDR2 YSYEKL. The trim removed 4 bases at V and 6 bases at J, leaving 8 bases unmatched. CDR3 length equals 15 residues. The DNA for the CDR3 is TGCGCCAGCAGCCCAGGACTAGGTAGATCCGGGGAGCTGTTTTTT. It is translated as CASSPGLGRSGELFF.